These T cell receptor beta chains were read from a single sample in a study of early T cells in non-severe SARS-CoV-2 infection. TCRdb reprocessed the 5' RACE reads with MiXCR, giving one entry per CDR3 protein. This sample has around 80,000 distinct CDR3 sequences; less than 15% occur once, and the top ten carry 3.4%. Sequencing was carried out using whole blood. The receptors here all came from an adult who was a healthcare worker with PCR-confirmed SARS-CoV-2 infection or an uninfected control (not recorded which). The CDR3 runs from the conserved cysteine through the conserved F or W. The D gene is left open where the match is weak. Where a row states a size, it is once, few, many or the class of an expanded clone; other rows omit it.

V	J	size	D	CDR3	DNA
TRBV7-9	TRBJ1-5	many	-	CASSLGNTGYAHQPQHF	TGTGCCAGCAGCTTAGGTAACACAGGGTACGCGCATCAGCCCCAGCATTTT
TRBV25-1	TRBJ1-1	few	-	CASSDQVGSPEAFF	TGTGCCAGCAGTGATCAGGTAGGGAGCCCTGAAGCTTTCTTT
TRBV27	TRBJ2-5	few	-	CASSLSFFVGVETQYF	TGTGCCAGCAGTTTATCCTTTTTTGTGGGAGTGGAGACCCAGTACTTC
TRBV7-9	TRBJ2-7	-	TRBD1	CASSSGQGARDEQYF	TGTGCCAGCAGCTCCGGACAGGGGGCAAGGGACGAGCAGTACTTC
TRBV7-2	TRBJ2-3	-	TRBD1	CASSPEGPGGANTQYF	TGTGCCAGCAGCCCGGAGGGGCCAGGGGGCGCGAATACGCAGTATTTT
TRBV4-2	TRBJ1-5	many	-	CASSQDQAGSQPQHF	TGTGCCAGCAGCCAAGATCAGGCAGGATCTCAGCCCCAGCATTTT
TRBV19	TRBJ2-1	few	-	CATEPGPYNEQFF	TGTGCCACGGAACCCGGACCCTACAATGAGCAGTTCTTC
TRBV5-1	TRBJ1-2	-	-	CASSLEDRNYGYTF	TGCGCCAGCAGCTTGGAAGACAGAAACTATGGCTACACCTTC
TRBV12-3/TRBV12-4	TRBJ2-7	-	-	CASGISYEQYF	TGTGCCAGCGGGATATCCTACGAGCAGTACTTC
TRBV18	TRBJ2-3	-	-	CASSESDTQYF	TGTGCCAGCTCCGAGTCAGATACGCAGTATTTT
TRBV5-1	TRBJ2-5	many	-	CASSPMPAYQETQYF	TGCGCCAGCAGCCCCATGCCGGCGTACCAAGAGACCCAGTACTTC
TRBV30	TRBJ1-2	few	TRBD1	CAWIHTGGWTNYGYTF	TGTGCCTGGATCCACACAGGGGGCTGGACTAACTATGGCTACACCTTC
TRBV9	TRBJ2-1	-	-	CASSPRRLDSYNEQFF	TGTGCCAGCAGCCCAAGGAGACTAGACTCCTACAATGAGCAGTTCTTC
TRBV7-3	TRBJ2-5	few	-	CASSLSKGGTQYF	TGTGCCAGCAGCTTGTCGAAGGGGGGGACCCAGTACTTC
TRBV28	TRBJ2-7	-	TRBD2	CASSFQREFYEQYF	TGTGCCAGCAGTTTTCAGCGGGAGTTCTACGAGCAGTACTTC
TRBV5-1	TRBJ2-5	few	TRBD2	CASSPTSSQETQYF	TGCGCCAGCAGCCCGACTAGCAGTCAAGAGACCCAGTACTTC
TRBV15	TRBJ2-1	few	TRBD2	CATSRGSLAGSYNEQFF	TGTGCCACCAGCAGAGGGTCCCTAGCGGGATCCTACAATGAGCAGTTCTTC
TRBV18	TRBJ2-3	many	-	CASSPQGSDTDTQYF	TGTGCCAGCTCTCCACAGGGATCGGACACAGATACGCAGTATTTT
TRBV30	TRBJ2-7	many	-	CAWSPRNQPYEQYF	TGTGCCTGGAGTCCCAGAAACCAGCCCTACGAGCAGTACTTC
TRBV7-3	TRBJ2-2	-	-	CASSAGGGELFF	TGTGCCAGCAGCGCCGGCGGTGGGGAGCTTTTTTTT
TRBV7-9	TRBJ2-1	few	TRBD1	CASSALRDRAPNEQFF	TGTGCCAGCAGCGCGCTCCGGGACAGGGCTCCCAATGAGCAGTTCTTC
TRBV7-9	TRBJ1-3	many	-	CASSSDSSGNTIYF	TGTGCCAGCAGCTCAGACAGCTCTGGAAACACCATATATTTT
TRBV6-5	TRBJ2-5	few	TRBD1	CASSYSPGQGQETQYF	TGTGCCAGCAGTTACTCACCGGGACAGGGCCAAGAGACCCAGTACTTC
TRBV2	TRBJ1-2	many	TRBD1	CASSPPTGTVNYGYTF	TGTGCCAGCAGTCCCCCCACCGGGACAGTGAACTATGGCTACACCTTC
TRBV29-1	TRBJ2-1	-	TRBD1	CSVGGQGINEQFF	TGCAGCGTTGGCGGACAGGGGATTAATGAGCAGTTCTTC
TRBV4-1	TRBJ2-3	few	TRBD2	CASSLYEAGATDTQYF	TGCGCCAGCAGCCTTTACGAAGCGGGAGCCACAGATACGCAGTATTTT
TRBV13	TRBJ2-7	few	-	CASSQEGRLVF	TGTGCCAGCAGCCAAGAGGGACGGCTGGTCTTC
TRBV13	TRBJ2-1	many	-	CASSLMINEQFF	TGTGCCAGCAGCTTAATGATCAATGAGCAGTTCTTC
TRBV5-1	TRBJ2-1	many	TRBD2	CASSASGSSYNEQFF	TGCGCCAGCAGCGCTAGCGGCAGCTCCTACAATGAGCAGTTCTTC
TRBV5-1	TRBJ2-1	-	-	CASSPFDLTSYNEQFF	TGCGCCAGCAGCCCATTCGACCTCACCTCCTACAATGAGCAGTTCTTC
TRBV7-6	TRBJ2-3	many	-	CASSLVADTQYF	TGTGCCAGCAGCTTAGTGGCAGATACGCAGTATTTT
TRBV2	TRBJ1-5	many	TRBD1	CASSYGQGDQPQHF	TGTGCCAGCAGTTATGGACAGGGTGATCAGCCCCAGCATTTT
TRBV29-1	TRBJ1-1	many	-	CSVVVLGDTEAFF	TGCAGCGTTGTGGTTCTGGGGGACACTGAAGCTTTCTTT
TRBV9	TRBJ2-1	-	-	CASSVVGSTPQWDEQFF	TGTGCCAGCAGCGTAGTGGGTTCGACCCCCCAATGGGATGAGCAGTTCTTC
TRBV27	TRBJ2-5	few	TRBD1	CASSWTGEGETQYF	TGTGCCAGCAGCTGGACAGGGGAAGGGGAGACCCAGTACTTC
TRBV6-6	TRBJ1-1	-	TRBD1	CASSWDSKNTEAFF	TGTGCCAGCAGTTGGGACAGCAAGAACACTGAAGCTTTCTTT
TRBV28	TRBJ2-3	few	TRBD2	CASSLIRTSGSVQDTQYF	TGTGCCAGCAGTTTAATACGGACTAGCGGGAGCGTTCAGGATACGCAGTATTTT
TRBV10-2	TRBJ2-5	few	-	CASSQGDRLYQETQYF	TGCGCCAGCTCACAGGGAGATCGTTTGTACCAAGAGACCCAGTACTTC
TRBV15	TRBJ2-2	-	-	CATSRESGFTGELFF	TGTGCCACCAGCAGAGAGTCGGGATTCACCGGGGAGCTGTTTTTT
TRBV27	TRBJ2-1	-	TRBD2	CASRLPSGRNNEQFF	TGTGCCAGCAGGCTCCCTAGCGGACGGAACAATGAGCAGTTCTTC
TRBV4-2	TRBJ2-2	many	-	CASSQVTGNTGELFF	TGTGCCAGCAGCCAAGTTACAGGGAACACCGGGGAGCTGTTTTTT
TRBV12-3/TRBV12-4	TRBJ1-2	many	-	CASSLVVQGNYGYTF	TGTGCCAGCAGTTTAGTCGTACAGGGAAACTATGGCTACACCTTC
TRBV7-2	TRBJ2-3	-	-	CASSLMGGTQYF	TGTGCCAGCAGCCTCATGGGCGGTACGCAGTATTTT
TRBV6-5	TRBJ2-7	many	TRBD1	CASSYLTGGYEQYF	TGTGCCAGCAGTTACTTGACAGGGGGCTACGAGCAGTACTTC
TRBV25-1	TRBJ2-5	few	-	CASSANTANLQETQYF	TGTGCCAGCAGTGCCAACACCGCAAATCTCCAAGAGACCCAGTACTTC
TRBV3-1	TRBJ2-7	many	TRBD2	CASSQDRPRREASEQYF	TGTGCCAGCAGCCAAGATCGACCGCGACGGGAGGCGTCGGAGCAGTACTTC
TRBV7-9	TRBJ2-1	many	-	CASSLGDEQFF	TGTGCCAGCAGCTTAGGGGATGAGCAGTTCTTC
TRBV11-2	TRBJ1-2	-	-	CASSLGPAGRAGYTF	TGTGCCAGCAGCTTAGGGCCCGCAGGCCGGGCTGGCTACACCTTC
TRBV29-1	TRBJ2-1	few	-	CSVSGLPSNEQFF	TGCAGCGTGTCGGGCCTCCCCTCCAATGAGCAGTTCTTC
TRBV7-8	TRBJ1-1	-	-	CASSPDPGTEAFF	TGTGCCAGCAGCCCCGACCCGGGCACTGAAGCTTTCTTT
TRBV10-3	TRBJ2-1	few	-	CAIGRGTIIEQFF	TGTGCCATCGGGAGGGGGACTATAATTGAGCAGTTCTTC
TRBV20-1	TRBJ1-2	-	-	CSARAGQSLYGYTF	TGCAGTGCTAGAGCCGGACAGAGTCTCTATGGCTACACCTTC
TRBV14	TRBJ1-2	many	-	CASSQDMNYGYTF	TGTGCCAGCAGCCAGGACATGAACTATGGCTACACCTTC
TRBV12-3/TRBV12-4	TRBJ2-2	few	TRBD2	CASSFSGKARELFF	TGTGCCAGCAGTTTCAGCGGGAAGGCCCGGGAGCTGTTTTTT
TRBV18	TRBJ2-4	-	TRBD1	CASSPTGVQNIQYF	TGTGCCAGCTCCCCTACAGGGGTCCAAAACATTCAGTACTTC
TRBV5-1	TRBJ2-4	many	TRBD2	CASSSQGGTTANIQYF	TGCGCCAGCAGCTCCCAAGGCGGGACTACCGCAAACATTCAGTACTTC